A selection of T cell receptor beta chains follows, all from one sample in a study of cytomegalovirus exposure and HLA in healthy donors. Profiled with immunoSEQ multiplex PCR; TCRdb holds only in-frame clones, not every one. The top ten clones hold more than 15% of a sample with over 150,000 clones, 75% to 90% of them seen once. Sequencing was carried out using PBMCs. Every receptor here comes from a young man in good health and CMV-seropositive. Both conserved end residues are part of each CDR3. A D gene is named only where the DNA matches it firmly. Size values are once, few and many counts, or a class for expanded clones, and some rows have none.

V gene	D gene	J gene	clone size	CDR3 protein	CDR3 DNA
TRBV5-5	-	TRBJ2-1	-	CASSPPWRGLINEQFF	TGTGCCAGCAGCCCGCCATGGAGGGGTCTGATCAATGAGCAGTTCTTC
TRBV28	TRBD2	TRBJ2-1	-	CASSLSPGTSGTVEQFF	TGTGCCAGCAGTTTATCTCCCGGGACTAGCGGGACCGTTGAGCAGTTCTTC
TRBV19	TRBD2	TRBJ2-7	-	CASSPGLAGGPVPYEQYF	TGTGCCAGTAGTCCGGGACTAGCGGGAGGGCCGGTCCCCTACGAGCAGTACTTC
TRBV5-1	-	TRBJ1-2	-	CASSAGQINYGYTF	TGCGCCAGCAGCGCAGGACAGATTAACTATGGCTACACCTTC
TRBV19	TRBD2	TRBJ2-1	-	CASSNPGLAGGLVLYNEQFF	TGTGCCAGTAGTAATCCGGGACTAGCGGGAGGACTCGTGCTATACAATGAGCAGTTCTTC
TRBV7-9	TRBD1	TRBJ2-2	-	CASSAGTGLTGELFF	TGTGCCAGCAGCGCCGGGACAGGACTAACCGGGGAGCTGTTTTTT
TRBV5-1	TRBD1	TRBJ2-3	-	CASTGTGGSSDTQYF	TGCGCCAGCACCGGGACAGGGGGCTCCTCAGATACGCAGTATTTT
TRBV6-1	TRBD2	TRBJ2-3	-	CASSVPGLPASTDTQYF	TGTGCCAGCAGTGTCCCGGGACTACCAGCTAGCACAGATACGCAGTATTTT
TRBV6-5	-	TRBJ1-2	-	CASSARGDWGYTF	TGTGCCAGCAGTGCCAGGGGAGATTGGGGCTACACCTTC
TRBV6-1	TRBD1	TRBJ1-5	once	CASTPGQGLNQPQHF	TGTGCCAGCACCCCGGGACAGGGATTAAATCAGCCCCAGCATTTT